This T cell receptor beta chain emerged from a study of T cell changes during pregnancy in multiple sclerosis. Germline values: CDR1 LNHDA, CDR2 SQIVND (reference sequence). The CDR3 runs to 14 residues. The germline V and J ends were trimmed by 7 bases and 0 bases, with 10 bases remaining between them. Produced via immunoSEQ multiplex PCR; TCRdb's table is partial and in-frame only. The sample has approximately 97,000 clones, 91% seen once. The gene calls are TRBV19 and TRBJ1-3, with D maybe TRBD1 (6 bases). This receptor was obtained from a female donor in good health, enrolled as a control in a pregnancy study. The sequencing here drew on peripheral blood, taken after pregnancy. The CDR3, as DNA: TGTGCCAGTACTCTCAGGGGCTCTGGAAACACCATATATTTT. Protein sequence: CASTLRGSGNTIYF. The whole variable domain, remainder taken from reference TRBV19 and TRBJ1-3, is DGGITQSPKYLFRKEGQNVTLSCEQNLNHDAMYWYRQDPGQGLRLIYYSQIVNDFQKGDIAEGYSVSREKKESFPLTVTSAQKNPTAFYLCASTLRGSGNTIYFGEGSWLTVV.